This T cell receptor (beta chain) derives from a study of cytomegalovirus exposure and HLA in healthy donors. PCR was performed using 60 Vbeta and 13 Jbeta primers. Produced via immunoSEQ multiplex PCR; TCRdb's table is partial and in-frame only. Of about 180,000 clones in the sample, 70% to 90% were seen once. This clone came up a few times. The antigen is not known. Germline CDR1 reads SGHTA; CDR2 reads FQGTGA. The CDR3 contains 15 residues. Trimming removed 3 bases at V and 5 bases at J, with 15 bases between. Unrecorded immune exposures were likely, despite nominal health at sampling. Points from the study as a whole: The HLA-A and HLA-B alleles of most subjects were reportedly predicted accurately from TCR beta sequences. CMV serostatus was the only recorded immune exposure for donors. Investigators reported 150 to 200 TCR beta chains as tied to cytomegalovirus.

The sequencing sample was made of PBMCs. This clonotype originated in a girl between 10 and 17 years old in good health and CMV-seropositive. The genes are TRBV7-3 and TRBJ2-3; tentatively, D is TRBD1 (6 bases). As DNA, the CDR3 is TGTGCCAGCAGCTTGTATCAGGGGCGGCAAGATACGCAGTATTTT. This encodes CASSLYQGRQDTQYF. The full variable domain, rest sourced from reference TRBV7-3 and TRBJ2-3, is GAGVSQTPSNKVTEKGKYVELRCDPISGHTALYWYRQSLGQGPEFLIYFQGTGAADDSGLPNDRFFAVRPEGSVSTLKIQRTERGDSAVYLCASSLYQGRQDTQYFGPGTRLTVL.